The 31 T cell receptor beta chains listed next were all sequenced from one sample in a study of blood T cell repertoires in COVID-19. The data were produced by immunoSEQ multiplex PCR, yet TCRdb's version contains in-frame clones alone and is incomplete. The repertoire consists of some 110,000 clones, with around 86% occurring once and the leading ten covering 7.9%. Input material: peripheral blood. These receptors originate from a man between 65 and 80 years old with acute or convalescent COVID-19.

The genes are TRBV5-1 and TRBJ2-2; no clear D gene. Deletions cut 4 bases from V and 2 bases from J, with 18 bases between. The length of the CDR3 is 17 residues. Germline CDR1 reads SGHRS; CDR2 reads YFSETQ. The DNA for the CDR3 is TGCGCCAGCAGCCCTCCAAAGCAACGAATTAACACCGGGGAGCTGTTTTTT. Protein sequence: CASSPPKQRINTGELFF.

CDR3 region: CASKLTGARTEAFF. The CDR3 DNA follows: TGTGCCAGCAAGTTAACAGGGGCGCGGACTGAAGCTTTCTTT. The rearrangement uses TRBV28 and TRBJ1-1, with TRBD1 matching over 7 bases. The germline gives CDR1 MDHEN, CDR2 SYDVKM. The CDR3 runs 14 residues. The junction had 10 bases not matched to a gene; V was cut back by 7 bases and J by 5 bases.

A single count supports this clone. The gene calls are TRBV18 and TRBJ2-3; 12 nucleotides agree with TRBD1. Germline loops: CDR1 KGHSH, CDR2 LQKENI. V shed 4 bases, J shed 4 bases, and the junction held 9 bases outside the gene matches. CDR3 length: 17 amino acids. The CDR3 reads CASSQNEGTGGADTQYF. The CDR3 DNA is TGTGCCAGCTCACAGAACGAGGGGACAGGGGGCGCAGATACGCAGTATTTT.

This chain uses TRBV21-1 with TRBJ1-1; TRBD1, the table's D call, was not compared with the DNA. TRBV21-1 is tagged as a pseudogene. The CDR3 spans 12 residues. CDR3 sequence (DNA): TGTGCCAGCAGCCAGGGTGGCACTGAAGCTTTCTTT. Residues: CASSQGGTEAFF.

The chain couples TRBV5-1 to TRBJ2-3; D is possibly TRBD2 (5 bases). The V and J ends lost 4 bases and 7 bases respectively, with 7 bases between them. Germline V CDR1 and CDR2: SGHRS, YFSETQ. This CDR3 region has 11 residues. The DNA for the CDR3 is TGCGCCAGCAGCAGCGGACATACGCAGTATTTT. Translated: CASSSGHTQYF.

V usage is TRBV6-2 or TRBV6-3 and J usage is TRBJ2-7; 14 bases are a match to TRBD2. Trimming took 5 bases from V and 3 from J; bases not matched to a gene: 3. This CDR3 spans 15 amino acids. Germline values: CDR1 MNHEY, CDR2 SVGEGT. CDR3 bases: TGTGCCAGCAGTCAGGGACTAGCGGGAGTCTACGAGCAGTACTTC. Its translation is CASSQGLAGVYEQYF.

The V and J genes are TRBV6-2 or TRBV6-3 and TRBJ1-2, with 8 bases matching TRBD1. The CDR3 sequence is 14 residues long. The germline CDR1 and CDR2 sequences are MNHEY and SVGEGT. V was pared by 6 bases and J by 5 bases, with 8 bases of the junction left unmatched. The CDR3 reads CASRYTGTGYGYTF. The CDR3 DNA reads TGTGCCAGCAGATACACCGGGACAGGATATGGCTACACCTTC.

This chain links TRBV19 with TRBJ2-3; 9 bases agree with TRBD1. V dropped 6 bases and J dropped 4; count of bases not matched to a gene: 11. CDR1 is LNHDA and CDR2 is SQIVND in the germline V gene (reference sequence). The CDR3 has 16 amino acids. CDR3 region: CASSGGQGRGSDTQYF. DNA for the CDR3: TGTGCCAGTAGCGGCGGACAGGGGCGGGGATCAGATACGCAGTATTTT.

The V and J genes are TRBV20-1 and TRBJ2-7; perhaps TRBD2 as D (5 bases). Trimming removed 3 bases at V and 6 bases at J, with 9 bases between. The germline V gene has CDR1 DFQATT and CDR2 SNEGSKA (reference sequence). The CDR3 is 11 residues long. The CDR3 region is CSARREFEQYF. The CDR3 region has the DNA TGCAGTGCTAGGAGGGAGTTCGAGCAGTACTTC.

The DNA of the CDR3 is TGTGCCAGCAGCTCCACCCTAGGGGACACTGAAGCTTTCTTT. Its translation: CASSSTLGDTEAFF. This chain uses TRBV5-6 with TRBJ1-1; maybe TRBD1 (5 bases). The CDR3 contains 14 residues. V was pared by 3 bases and J by 3 bases, with 12 bases between. Germline V CDR1 and CDR2: SGHDT, YYEEEE.

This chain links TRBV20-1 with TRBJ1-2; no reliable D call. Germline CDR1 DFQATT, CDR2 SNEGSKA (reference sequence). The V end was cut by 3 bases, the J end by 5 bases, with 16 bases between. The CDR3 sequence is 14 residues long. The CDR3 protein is CSASPDGIGYGYTF. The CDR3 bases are TGCAGTGCTAGTCCAGACGGGATCGGGTATGGCTACACCTTC.

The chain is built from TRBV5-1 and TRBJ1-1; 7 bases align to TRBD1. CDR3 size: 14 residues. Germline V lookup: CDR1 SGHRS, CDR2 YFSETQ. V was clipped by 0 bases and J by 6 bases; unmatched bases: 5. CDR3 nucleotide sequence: TGCGCCAGCAGCTTGGGGCAGGGGGGAGCTGAAGCTTTCTTT. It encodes CASSLGQGGAEAFF.

The CDR3 bases are TGTGCCATCAGTGACGGAGGTAGCCCCACAACCTACGAGCAGTACTTC. The encoded protein is CAISDGGSPTTYEQYF. V is TRBV10-3 and J is TRBJ2-7; a possible D gene is TRBD2 (5 bases). CDR3 length: 16 amino acids. In germline, CDR1 is ENHRY, CDR2 SYGVKD. V was cut by 3 bases and J by 2 bases, with 17 bases left in between.

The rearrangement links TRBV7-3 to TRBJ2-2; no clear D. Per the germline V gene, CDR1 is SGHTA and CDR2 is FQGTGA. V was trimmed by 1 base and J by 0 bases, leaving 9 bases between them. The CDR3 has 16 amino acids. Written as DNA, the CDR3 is TGTGCCAGCAGCTTAAACACCCAGGCGAACACCGGGGAGCTGTTTTTT. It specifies CASSLNTQANTGELFF.

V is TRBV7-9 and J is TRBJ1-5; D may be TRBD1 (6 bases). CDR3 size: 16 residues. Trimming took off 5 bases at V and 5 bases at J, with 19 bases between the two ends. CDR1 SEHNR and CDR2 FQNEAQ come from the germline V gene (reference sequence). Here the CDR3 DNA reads TGTGCCAGCAGCACCGGGAGGGCAGGGGTTCATCAGCCCCAGCATTTT. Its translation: CASSTGRAGVHQPQHF.

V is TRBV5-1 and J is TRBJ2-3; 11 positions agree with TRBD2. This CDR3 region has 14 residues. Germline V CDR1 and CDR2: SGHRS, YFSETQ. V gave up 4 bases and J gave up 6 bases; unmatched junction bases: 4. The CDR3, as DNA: TGCGCCAGCAGCGGTACTAGCGGGAGCGATACGCAGTATTTT. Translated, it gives CASSGTSGSDTQYF.

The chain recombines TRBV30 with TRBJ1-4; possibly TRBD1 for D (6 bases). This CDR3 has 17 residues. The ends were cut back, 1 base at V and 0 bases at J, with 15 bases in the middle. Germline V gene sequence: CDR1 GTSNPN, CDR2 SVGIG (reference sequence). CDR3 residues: CAWSGPLRGTTNEKLFF. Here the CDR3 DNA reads TGTGCCTGGAGTGGGCCCCTAAGGGGGACAACTAATGAAAAACTGTTTTTT. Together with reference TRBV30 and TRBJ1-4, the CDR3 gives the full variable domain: SQTIHQWPATLVQPVGSPLSLECTVEGTSNPNLYWYRQAAGRGLQLLFYSVGIGQISSEVPQNLSASRPQDRQFILSSKKLLLSDSGFYLCAWSGPLRGTTNEKLFFGSGTQLSVL.

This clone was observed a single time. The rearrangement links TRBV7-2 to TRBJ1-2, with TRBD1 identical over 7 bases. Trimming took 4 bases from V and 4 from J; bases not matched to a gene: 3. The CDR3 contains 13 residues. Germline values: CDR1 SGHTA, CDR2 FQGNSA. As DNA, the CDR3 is TGTGCCAGCAGCTCGCGGACAGGCTATGGCTACACCTTC. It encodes CASSSRTGYGYTF.

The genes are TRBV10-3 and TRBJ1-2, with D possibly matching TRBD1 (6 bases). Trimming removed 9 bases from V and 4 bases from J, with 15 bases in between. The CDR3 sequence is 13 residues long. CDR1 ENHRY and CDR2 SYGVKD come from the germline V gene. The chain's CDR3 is CAMSQGKGYGYTF. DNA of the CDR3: TGTGCCATGAGTCAGGGGAAAGGCTATGGCTACACCTTC.

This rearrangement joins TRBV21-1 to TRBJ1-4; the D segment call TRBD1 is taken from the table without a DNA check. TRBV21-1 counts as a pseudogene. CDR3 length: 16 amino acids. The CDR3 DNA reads TGTGCCAGCAGCAAAGCGCTGGGGCGCGGTAATGAAAAACTGTTTTTT. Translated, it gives CASSKALGRGNEKLFF.

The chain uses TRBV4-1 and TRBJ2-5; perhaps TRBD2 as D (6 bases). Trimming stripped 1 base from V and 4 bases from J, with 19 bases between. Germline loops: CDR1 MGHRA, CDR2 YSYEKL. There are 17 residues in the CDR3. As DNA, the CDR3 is TGCGCCAGCAGCCAAGTTGAGTGGCCGGGAGTACGAGAGACCCAGTACTTC. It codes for CASSQVEWPGVRETQYF.

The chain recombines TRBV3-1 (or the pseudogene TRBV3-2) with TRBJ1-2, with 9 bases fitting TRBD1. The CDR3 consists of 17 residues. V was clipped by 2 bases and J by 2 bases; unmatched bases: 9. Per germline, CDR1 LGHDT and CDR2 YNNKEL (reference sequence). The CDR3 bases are TGTGCCAGCAGCCAACGGGACAGGGAGTCGCTGAACTATGGCTACACCTTC. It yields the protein CASSQRDRESLNYGYTF.

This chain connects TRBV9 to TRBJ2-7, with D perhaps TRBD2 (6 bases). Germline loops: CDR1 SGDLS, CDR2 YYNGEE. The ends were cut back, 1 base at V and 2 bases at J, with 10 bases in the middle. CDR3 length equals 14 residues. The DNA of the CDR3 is TGTGCCAGCAGCGTAAATCCTAGCGCCTACGAGCAGTACTTC. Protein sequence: CASSVNPSAYEQYF. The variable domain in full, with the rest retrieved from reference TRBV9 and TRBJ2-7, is DSGVTQTPKHLITATGQRVTLRCSPRSGDLSVYWYQQSLDQGLQFLIQYYNGEERAKGNILERFSAQQFPDLHSELNLSSLELGDSALYFCASSVNPSAYEQYFGPGTRLTVT.

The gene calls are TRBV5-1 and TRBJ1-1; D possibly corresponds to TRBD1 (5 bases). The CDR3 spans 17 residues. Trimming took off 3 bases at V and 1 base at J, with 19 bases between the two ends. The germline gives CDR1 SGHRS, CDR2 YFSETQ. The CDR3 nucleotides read TGCGCCAGCAGCTCGTCCAGGTTGGGGGGAGGGAACACTGAAGCTTTCTTT. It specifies CASSSSRLGGGNTEAFF.

This CDR3 reads CASSDRGGEGEAFF. For the CDR3, the DNA is TGTGCCAGTAGTGACAGGGGAGGAGAGGGTGAAGCTTTCTTT. V and J are TRBV19 and TRBJ1-1, with 8 nucleotides matching TRBD1. V lost 5 bases, J lost 7 bases, and 9 bases stayed unmatched. The CDR3 contains 14 residues. Looked up from germline, CDR1 is LNHDA and CDR2 is SQIVND (reference sequence).

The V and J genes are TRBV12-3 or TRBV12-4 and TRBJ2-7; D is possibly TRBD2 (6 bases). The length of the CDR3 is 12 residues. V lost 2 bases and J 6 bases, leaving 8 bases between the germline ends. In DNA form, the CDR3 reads TGTGCCAGCAGTTTAACTAGCTTCGAGCAGTACTTC. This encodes CASSLTSFEQYF.

The CDR3 region is CASSLERETDTQYF. CDR3 sequence (DNA): TGCGCCAGCAGCTTGGAGAGAGAGACAGATACGCAGTATTTT. The chain is built from TRBV5-1 and TRBJ2-3; D not resolved. This CDR3 region has 14 residues. V gave up 0 bases and J gave up 3 bases, with 8 bases separating them. Per germline, CDR1 SGHRS and CDR2 YFSETQ.

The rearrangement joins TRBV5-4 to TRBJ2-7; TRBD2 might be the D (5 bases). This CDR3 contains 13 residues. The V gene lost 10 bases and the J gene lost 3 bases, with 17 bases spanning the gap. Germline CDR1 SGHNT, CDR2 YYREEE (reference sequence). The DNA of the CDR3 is TGTGCCTGTTCGGAGGCAAAAAGCTACGAGCAGTACTTC. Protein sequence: CACSEAKSYEQYF.

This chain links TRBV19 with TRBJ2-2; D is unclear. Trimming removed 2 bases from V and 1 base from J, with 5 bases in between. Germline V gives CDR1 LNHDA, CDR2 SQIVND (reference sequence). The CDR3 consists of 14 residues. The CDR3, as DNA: TGTGCCAGTAGTATAACGGGGAACACCGGGGAGCTGTTTTTT. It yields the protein CASSITGNTGELFF.

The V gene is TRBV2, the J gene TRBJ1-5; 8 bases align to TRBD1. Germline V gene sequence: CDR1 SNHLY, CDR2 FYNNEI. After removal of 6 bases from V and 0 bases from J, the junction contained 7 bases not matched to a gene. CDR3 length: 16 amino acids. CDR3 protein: CASRKTGADSNQPQHF. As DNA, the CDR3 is TGTGCCAGCAGAAAGACAGGGGCGGATAGCAATCAGCCCCAGCATTTT.

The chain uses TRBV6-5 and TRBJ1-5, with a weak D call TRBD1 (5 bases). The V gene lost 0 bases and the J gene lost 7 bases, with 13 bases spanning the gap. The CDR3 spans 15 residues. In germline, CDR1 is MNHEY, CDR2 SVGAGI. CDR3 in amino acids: CASSYSGGDGQPQHF. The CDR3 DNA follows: TGTGCCAGCAGTTACTCAGGAGGGGATGGCCAGCCCCAGCATTTT.